This entry lists 19 T cell receptor beta chains sequenced from one sample in a study of blood T cell repertoires in COVID-19. The repertoire was sequenced with immunoSEQ multiplex PCR; TCRdb's copy has only in-frame clones and lacks some. The sample has 35,000 to 50,000 clones, more than 75% seen once. The sequencing sample was made of peripheral blood. The source of these receptors is a man between 65 and 80 years old with active or convalescent COVID-19.

The chain links TRBV9 to TRBJ1-6; TRBD1 is a possible D gene (6 bases). The V end lost 4 bases, the J end lost 7 bases, and 15 bases lay between the germline ends. Per the germline V gene, CDR1 is SGDLS and CDR2 is YYNGEE. The CDR3 is 15 amino acids. The CDR3 nucleotides read TGTGCCAGCAGCCTCACCCCCGACAGGAATTCACCCCTCCACTTT. This encodes CASSLTPDRNSPLHF.

The V call is TRBV7-2, the J call TRBJ1-4, with a possible D match to TRBD1 (6 bases). The CDR3 runs 13 residues. The V end lost 1 base, the J end lost 8 bases, and 8 bases lay between the germline ends. CDR1 SGHTA and CDR2 FQGNSA come from the germline V gene. CDR3 residues: CASSLVQGEKLFF. For the CDR3, the DNA is TGTGCCAGCAGCTTAGTTCAGGGGGAAAAACTGTTTTTT. Based on the CDR3 plus reference TRBV7-2 and TRBJ1-4, the full variable domain is GAGVSQSPSNKVTEKGKDVELRCDPISGHTALYWYRQSLGQGLEFLIYFQGNSAPDKSGLPSDRFSAERTGGSVSTLTIQRTQQEDSAVYLCASSLVQGEKLFFGSGTQLSVL.

This sequence joins TRBV24-1 and TRBJ1-1, with 7 bases that match TRBD1. V dropped 7 bases and J dropped 1; count of bases not matched to a gene: 5. Germline assignment: CDR1 KGHDR and CDR2 SFDVKD. This CDR3 comprises 14 residues. This CDR3 is CATRSNRGNTEAFF. The DNA for the CDR3 is TGTGCCACCAGATCAAACAGGGGGAACACTGAAGCTTTCTTT.

This clone was picked up a small number of times. V is TRBV2 and J is TRBJ2-3; TRBD2 matches 8 bases. Germline V CDR1 and CDR2: SNHLY, FYNNEI. Trimming cost V 6 bases and J 5 bases; bases outside gene matches: 10. This CDR3 has 15 amino acids. The CDR3 loop reads CASRRLAGRVDTQYF. In DNA form, the CDR3 reads TGTGCCAGCAGACGGTTAGCGGGGAGGGTAGATACGCAGTATTTT.

The chain has TRBV3-1 (or the pseudogene TRBV3-2) and TRBJ2-3, with a possible D match to TRBD2 (6 bases). This CDR3 comprises 16 residues. Germline V gene sequence: CDR1 LGHDT, CDR2 YNNKEL (reference sequence). Trimming shortened V by 0 bases and J by 2 bases, and 12 bases separated the two germline ends. This chain's CDR3 is CASSQEWRGYTDTQYF. DNA for the CDR3: TGTGCCAGCAGCCAAGAATGGAGGGGCTACACAGATACGCAGTATTTT.

J is TRBJ1-4 and V is TRBV5-4; possible D gene TRBD1, 5 bases. V was clipped by 4 bases and J by 7 bases, with 11 bases between them. There are 13 residues in the CDR3. The germline gives CDR1 SGHNT, CDR2 YYREEE (reference sequence). CDR3 bases: TGTGCCAGCAGCACACGGGGGGTTGAAAAACTGTTTTTT. Its protein product is CASSTRGVEKLFF.

This clone has just one count. This chain connects TRBV5-5 to TRBJ2-7; TRBD2 matches at 7 bases. The V and J ends lost 0 bases and 0 bases, in that order; junction bases with no gene match: 9. The germline CDR1 and CDR2 sequences are SGHKS and YYEKEE (reference sequence). The CDR3 runs 17 residues. CDR3 region: CASSLGSGRYSSYEQYF. CDR3 sequence (DNA): TGTGCCAGCAGCTTGGGTAGCGGGCGGTATAGCTCCTACGAGCAGTACTTC.

The chain links TRBV2 to TRBJ2-1; D remains ambiguous. Germline CDR1 and CDR2: SNHLY and FYNNEI. The CDR3 covers 13 residues. Deletions cut 7 bases from V and 0 bases from J, with 7 bases between. CDR3 sequence reads: CASKTISYNEQFF. As DNA, the CDR3 is TGTGCCAGCAAAACTATCTCCTACAATGAGCAGTTCTTC.

This chain joins TRBV28 and TRBJ1-4, with D uncertain. Trimming stripped 10 bases from V and 7 bases from J, with 13 bases between. Germline-derived CDR1 and CDR2 are MDHEN and SYDVKM. The CDR3 runs 12 residues. The DNA of the CDR3 is TGTGCCACACAGCTGTCTACTGAAAAACTGTTTTTT. Translated: CATQLSTEKLFF. Based on the CDR3 plus reference TRBV28 and TRBJ1-4, the full variable domain is DVKVTQSSRYLVKRTGEKVFLECVQDMDHENMFWYRQDPGLGLRLIYFSYDVKMKEKGDIPEGYSVSREKKERFSLILESASTNQTSMYLCATQLSTEKLFFGSGTQLSVL.

This chain joins TRBV30 and TRBJ1-2; D remains ambiguous. There are 15 residues in the CDR3. CDR1 is GTSNPN, CDR2 SVGIG, per germline (reference sequence). Trimming stripped 2 bases from V and 8 bases from J, with 21 bases between. CDR3 residues: CAWSRFPPVAGGYTF. Written as DNA, the CDR3 is TGTGCCTGGAGTCGTTTCCCCCCGGTCGCCGGGGGCTACACCTTC.

The table lists this clone with a few counts. This chain uses TRBV6-5 with TRBJ1-2, with D possibly matching TRBD1 (5 bases). V was clipped by 8 bases and J by 4 bases, with 14 bases between them. CDR1 and CDR2 from the germline V gene are MNHEY and SVGAGI. This CDR3 spans 13 amino acids. The CDR3 region is CASRSDSTYGYTF. CDR3 sequence (DNA): TGTGCCAGCCGATCCGACAGCACCTATGGCTACACCTTC.

The gene calls are TRBV2 and TRBJ1-6; D is unclear. Trimming took off 4 bases at V and 0 bases at J, with 13 bases between the two ends. CDR1 and CDR2 (germline): SNHLY, FYNNEI. The CDR3 is 17 amino acids. CDR3 sequence (DNA): TGTGCCAGCAGTGCGGAAAGATCTAGCTCCTATAATTCACCCCTCCACTTT. Residues: CASSAERSSSYNSPLHF. The full variable domain, in which reference TRBV2 and TRBJ1-6 provide the parts outside the CDR3, is EPEVTQTPSHQVTQMGQEVILRCVPISNHLYFYWYRQILGQKVEFLVSFYNNEISEKSEIFDDQFSVERPDGSNFTLKIRSTKLEDSAMYFCASSAERSSSYNSPLHFGNGTRLTVT.

The chain recombines TRBV28 with TRBJ2-5; 7 bases map to TRBD1. The germline gives CDR1 MDHEN, CDR2 SYDVKM. The junction had 6 bases not matched to a gene; V was cut back by 8 bases and J by 3 bases. CDR3 size: 13 residues. The CDR3: CASQGGDKETQYF. CDR3 DNA sequence: TGTGCCAGCCAAGGGGGCGATAAAGAGACCCAGTACTTC.

The gene calls are TRBV6-5 and TRBJ2-1; 7 bases line up with TRBD1. Germline values: CDR1 MNHEY, CDR2 SVGAGI. J gave up 0 bases and V 6 bases, and 5 bases lay outside the gene matches. The CDR3 extends over 15 amino acids. In DNA form, the CDR3 reads TGTGCCAGCAGCTACAGGGGTCGCTCCTACAATGAGCAGTTCTTC. This encodes CASSYRGRSYNEQFF.

This chain joins TRBV11-3 and TRBJ1-6; D is uncertain. The CDR3 has 13 amino acids. V shed 6 bases and J shed 3 bases, with 6 bases lying between them. Germline V gene lookup returns CDR1 SGHNT and CDR2 YENEEA. CDR3 residues: CASSGVYNSPLHF. In DNA, the CDR3 is TGTGCCAGCAGTGGAGTCTATAATTCACCCCTCCACTTT.

As regards this clone: A junction end diverges from the germline sequence, so it may reflect a read error. The chain is built from TRBV7-7 and TRBJ1-1; the D gene is possibly TRBD1 (6 bases). Germline-derived CDR1 and CDR2 are SSHAT and FNYEAQ (reference sequence). CDR3 size: 16 residues. CDR3 in amino acids: CASTRGHMVFNTEAFF. In DNA form, the CDR3 reads TGTGCTAGCACCAGGGGACACATGGTATTCAACACTGAAGCTTTCTTT. Filled out from reference TRBV7-7 and TRBJ1-1, the complete variable domain reads GAGVSQSPRYKVTKRGQDVTLRCDPISSHATLYWYQQALGQGPEFLTYFNYEAQPDKSGLPSDRFSAERPEGSISTLTIQRTEQRDSAMYRCASTRGHMVFNTEAFFGQGTRLTVV.

The chain is built from TRBV30 and TRBJ2-7, with D possibly matching TRBD1 (6 bases). Germline lookup yields CDR1 GTSNPN and CDR2 SVGIG (reference sequence). The CDR3 has 13 amino acids. V lost 8 bases to trimming and J lost 0 bases, with 14 bases between them. CDR3 DNA: TGTGCCCTCCCAGGGGCGAGCTCCTACGAGCAGTACTTC. It specifies CALPGASSYEQYF.

The rearrangement links TRBV9 to TRBJ2-3, with TRBD2 identical over 10 bases. Per germline, CDR1 SGDLS and CDR2 YYNGEE. After removal of 0 bases from V and 6 bases from J, the junction contained 10 bases not matched to a gene. CDR3 length: 17 amino acids. The CDR3 DNA sequence: TGTGCCAGCAGCGTAGGAGCTAGCGGGGGATACTGGGATACGCAGTATTTT. Amino acids: CASSVGASGGYWDTQYF.

V gene TRBV6-4 combines with J gene TRBJ1-5; 9 bases map to TRBD1. The CDR3 length is 15 residues. The V gene's germline CDR1 is MRHNA and CDR2 SNTAGT. The J segment lost 7 bases and the V segment lost 7 bases, leaving 11 bases of the junction unmatched. CDR3 DNA: TGTGCCAGCACCCCTGCTGGACAGGGGATACAGCCCCAGCATTTT. It is translated as CASTPAGQGIQPQHF.